This T cell receptor beta chain originates from a study of cytomegalovirus exposure and HLA in healthy donors. Study findings and constraints: The authors later linked a missense DCLRE1C variant to TCR beta V- and J-gene trimming. In all likelihood, a cluster of highly shared sequence variants was a sequencing artifact. Later analysis revealed greater clonal expansion in HLA-associated TCR beta chains than in equally common others.

The PCR was carried out with 60 Vbeta primers and 13 Jbeta primers. As processed by the authors: Later, an analysis found roughly 80 million unique TCR beta chains, and 10 million to 11 million of these were shared. Data came from immunoSEQ multiplex PCR; TCRdb stores just in-frame clones and leaves some out. That table is the source of V, J and clone size, and D and trimming were worked out from the DNA. The profile shows some 150,000 clones, about 80% of them singletons. In this sample, this clone turned up once. What it recognizes is unknown. The TCR was taken from a young man in good health and CMV-seropositive. Sequencing was done on a sample of PBMCs.

The CDR3 is CASSLGQGSNYGYTF. The CDR3 DNA reads TGTGCCAGCAGCTTAGGCCAGGGCTCTAACTATGGCTACACCTTC. V gene TRBV11-2 combines with J gene TRBJ1-2; a possible D gene is TRBD1 (5 bases). CDR1 is SGHAT and CDR2 is FQNNGV in the germline V gene. V was shortened by 1 base and J by 0 bases, with 9 bases between the two germline ends. CDR3 size: 15 residues.